One and the same sample provided the 17 T cell receptor beta chains below, sequenced in a study of vaccination and CD4 T cells after COVID-19. No antigen has been assigned to these receptors. The treatment was: roughly ten-day PBMC culture with coronavirus spike peptide pools or control peptides (ViraFEST assay). Cultured CD4+ T-cell DNA underwent Oncomine TCR Beta short-read sequencing. MiXCR, run by TCRdb on the PCR reads, gives a single entry per CDR3 protein. Of over 10,000 distinct CDR3 sequences listed, less than 70% were seen once; the top ten hold roughly 10%. Sequenced material: CD4+ T cells from blood, cultured in vitro. Receptors originate from a human donor who had recovered from COVID-19.

This clonotype was picked up a small number of times. This chain uses TRBV10-2 with TRBJ1-1, with D possibly TRBD1 on 5 matching bases. The CDR3 runs to 14 residues. Germline assignment: CDR1 WSHSY and CDR2 SAAADI. Trimming shortened V by 2 bases and J by 5 bases, and 12 bases separated the two germline ends. Here the CDR3 reads CASSEQGVRTEAFF. In DNA, the CDR3 is TGCGCCAGCAGTGAGCAGGGCGTACGGACTGAAGCTTTCTTT.

The chain couples TRBV6-2 or TRBV6-3 to TRBJ2-3; D is undetermined. V lost 0 bases and J lost 6, with 13 bases in between. The CDR3 totals 15 residues. Germline V lookup: CDR1 MNHEY, CDR2 SVGEGT. CDR3 loop: CASSYSVAALDTQYF. The CDR3 bases are TGTGCCAGCAGTTACTCGGTAGCAGCGCTGGATACGCAGTATTTT.

This clonotype was seen a few times. J is TRBJ1-2 and V is TRBV6-1; the D is unclear. V was shortened by 7 bases and J by 4 bases, with 7 bases between the two germline ends. CDR3 length: 11 residues. CDR1 is MNHNS and CDR2 is SASEGT in the germline V gene. Here the CDR3 reads CASTASYGYTF. For the CDR3, the DNA is TGTGCCAGCACCGCGAGCTATGGCTACACCTTC.

This clonotype was recorded only once. The genes are TRBV7-9 and TRBJ2-7; 9 bases align to TRBD1. The CDR3 consists of 15 residues. V shed 0 bases, J shed 6 bases, and the junction held 6 bases outside the gene matches. Germline lookup yields CDR1 SEHNR and CDR2 FQNEAQ (reference sequence). Here the CDR3 reads CASSLASGTGFEQYF. For the CDR3, the DNA is TGTGCCAGCAGCTTAGCGTCCGGGACAGGGTTCGAGCAGTACTTC.

This clonotype was counted only a few times. The rearrangement uses TRBV19 and TRBJ1-5; D not certain. V was trimmed by 5 bases and J by 2 bases, leaving 16 bases between them. CDR3 length: 16 residues. CDR1 LNHDA and CDR2 SQIVND come from the germline V gene (reference sequence). CDR3 in DNA: TGTGCCAGTAGTCGGACGGCGAGGGTCCGCAATCAGCCCCAGCATTTT. The encoded protein is CASSRTARVRNQPQHF.

J is TRBJ1-2 and V is TRBV9; D is unclear. The CDR3 runs to 15 residues. Germline V CDR1 and CDR2: SGDLS, YYNGEE. V gave up 1 base and J gave up 8 bases, with 18 bases separating them. CDR3 protein: CASSVRSHNINGYTF. CDR3 nucleotide sequence: TGTGCCAGCAGCGTAAGATCACACAATATTAACGGCTACACCTTC.

The count of this clonotype is one. The chain is built from TRBV6-2 or TRBV6-3 and TRBJ2-2, with 9 bases lining up with TRBD1. CDR3 length: 15 amino acids. The V segment lost 5 bases and the J segment 0 bases; nucleotides outside the gene matches: 1. Germline V lookup: CDR1 MNHEY, CDR2 SVGEGT. CDR3 DNA sequence: TGTGCCAGCAGTAGGACAGGGGCGAACACCGGGGAGCTGTTTTTT. Its protein is CASSRTGANTGELFF.

This clonotype has a handful of counts. CDR3 in amino acids: CASRRRDSYGYTF. The CDR3 coding sequence is TGTGCCAGTCGGAGACGGGACAGCTATGGCTACACCTTC. The chain carries TRBV6-1 and TRBJ1-2, with 7 bases that match TRBD1. The CDR3 consists of 13 residues. V gave up 9 bases and J gave up 4 bases; unmatched junction bases: 8. The germline V gene encodes CDR1 MNHNS and CDR2 SASEGT.

This clonotype qualifies as large. The chain carries TRBV6-1 and TRBJ1-2; unclear D gene. Per the germline V gene, CDR1 is MNHNS and CDR2 is SASEGT. This CDR3 contains 13 residues. V was pared by 6 bases and J by 4 bases, with 12 bases between. Here the CDR3 reads CASSRIGFYGYTF. The CDR3 region has the DNA TGTGCCAGCAGCCGAATCGGGTTCTATGGCTACACCTTC.

The CDR3 DNA is TGTGCCAGCAGCTCTCATCGGAAAGCGGGAAACGTAGGGACCCAGTACTTC. It codes for CASSSHRKAGNVGTQYF. The chain combines TRBV6-2 or TRBV6-3 with TRBJ2-5; 7 bases are a match to TRBD2. V dropped 6 bases and J dropped 7; count of bases not matched to a gene: 20. Germline V lookup: CDR1 MNHEY, CDR2 SVGEGT. The CDR3 contains 17 residues.

The chain combines TRBV7-2 with TRBJ2-2; D gene uncertain. This CDR3 region has 13 residues. Germline lookup yields CDR1 SGHTA and CDR2 FQGNSA. The V end lost 2 bases, the J end lost 2 bases, and 3 bases lay between the germline ends. In nucleotides, the CDR3 is TGTGCCAGCAGCTTAATAAACACCGGGGAGCTGTTTTTT. It specifies CASSLINTGELFF.

Comment on this clonotype: The junction and the germline gene differ at one end; a read error may be behind it. CDR3 nucleotides: TGTGCTAGCAGCGCTCAAAGACCCTCTGGAAACACCATATATTTT. Translation: CASSAQRPSGNTIYF. This chain uses TRBV11-3 with TRBJ1-3; no definite D call. Germline CDR1 is SGHNT and CDR2 is YENEEA. The CDR3 sequence is 15 residues long.

In its sample, this clonotype was seen a few times. The chain recombines TRBV15 with TRBJ1-3; D is uncertain. Germline lookup yields CDR1 LNHNV and CDR2 YYDKDF (reference sequence). This CDR3 comprises 16 residues. Trimming left V 2 bases short and J 4 bases short, with 15 bases between. Here the CDR3 reads CATSRQRGLLGNTIYF. DNA of the CDR3: TGTGCCACCAGCAGACAGCGCGGTTTGCTAGGAAACACCATATATTTT.

The rearrangement joins TRBV6-1 to TRBJ1-5, with 8 nucleotides matching TRBD1. V gave up 6 bases and J gave up 6 bases; unmatched junction bases: 4. This CDR3 is 13 amino acids long. From germline, CDR1 is MNHNS and CDR2 SASEGT. For the CDR3, the DNA is TGTGCCAGCAGGGCAGGGGGCGTTCAGCCCCAGCATTTT. Translated, it gives CASRAGGVQPQHF.

This clonotype has a handful of counts. The chain is built from TRBV28 and TRBJ2-2; D is unclear. Germline values: CDR1 MDHEN, CDR2 SYDVKM. V dropped 2 bases and J dropped 0 bases, with 10 bases sitting between them. This CDR3 spans 16 amino acids. The CDR3 protein is CASSLVKISNTGELFF. In nucleotides, the CDR3 is TGTGCCAGCAGTTTAGTCAAAATATCGAACACCGGGGAGCTGTTTTTT.

The chain recombines TRBV28 with TRBJ1-5; the D is unclear. This CDR3 has 16 amino acids. Germline V gene lookup returns CDR1 MDHEN and CDR2 SYDVKM. Trimming stripped 3 bases from V and 7 bases from J, with 19 bases between. The CDR3 loop is CASSLNGRRLRQPQHF. As DNA, the CDR3 is TGTGCCAGCAGTTTGAACGGGAGGCGCTTACGGCAGCCCCAGCATTTT.

The V and J genes are TRBV4-2 and TRBJ1-2, with 8 bases aligning to TRBD1. Germline trimming cut 2 bases from V and 6 bases from J; bases unmatched to any gene: 11. The V gene's germline CDR1 is LGHNA and CDR2 YNFKEQ. The CDR3 spans 16 residues. The CDR3 loop is CASSQIGQGLIHGYTF. CDR3 coding DNA: TGTGCCAGCAGCCAAATCGGACAGGGCCTCATCCATGGCTACACCTTC.